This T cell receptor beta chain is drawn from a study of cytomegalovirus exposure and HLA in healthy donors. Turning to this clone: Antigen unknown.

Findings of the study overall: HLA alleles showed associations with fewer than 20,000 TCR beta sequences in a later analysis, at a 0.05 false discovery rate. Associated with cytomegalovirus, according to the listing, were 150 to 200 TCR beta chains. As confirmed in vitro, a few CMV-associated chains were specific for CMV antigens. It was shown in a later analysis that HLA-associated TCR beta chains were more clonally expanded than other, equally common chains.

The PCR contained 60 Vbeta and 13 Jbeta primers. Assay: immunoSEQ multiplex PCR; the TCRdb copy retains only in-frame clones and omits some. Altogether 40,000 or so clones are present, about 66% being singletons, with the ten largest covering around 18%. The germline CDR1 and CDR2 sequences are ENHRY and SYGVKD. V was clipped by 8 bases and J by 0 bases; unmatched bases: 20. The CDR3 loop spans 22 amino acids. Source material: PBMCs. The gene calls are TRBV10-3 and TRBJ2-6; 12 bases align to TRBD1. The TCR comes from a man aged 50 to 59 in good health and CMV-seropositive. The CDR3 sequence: CAILDGTGGLLPEYSGANVLTF. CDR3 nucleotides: TGTGCCATCCTGGACGGGACAGGGGGCCTCTTACCGGAATACTCTGGGGCCAACGTCCTGACTTTC.